This T cell receptor beta chain was found in a study of technical replicates of blood from a few donors. Produced via immunoSEQ multiplex PCR; TCRdb's table is partial and in-frame only. Here the sample spans about 79,000 clones, around 94% being singletons. Material for sequencing was T cells isolated from PBMCs. This receptor was obtained from a human donor in good health.

In DNA, the CDR3 is TGTGCCAGCAGCGAGACAGGGGAGTATAATTCACCCCTCCACTTT. Amino acid sequence: CASSETGEYNSPLHF. V usage is TRBV9 and J usage is TRBJ1-6; 8 bases fit TRBD1. Losses at the gene ends were 3 bases for V and 4 bases for J; bases not matched to a gene: 3. The CDR3 is 15 residues long. From germline, CDR1 is SGDLS and CDR2 YYNGEE.